This T cell receptor (beta chain) was sequenced in a study of blood T cell repertoires in COVID-19. CDR1 and CDR2 from the germline V gene are SGHAT and FQNNGV. V shed 4 bases and J shed 8 bases, with 20 bases lying between them. The CDR3 length is 16 residues. Clones were sequenced by immunoSEQ multiplex PCR, and TCRdb holds only the in-frame ones, with some missing. The table shows some 300,000 clones, with 90% occurring only once. This clonotype was sampled from a woman between 18 and 29 years old with acute COVID-19. The V call is TRBV11-2, the J call TRBJ2-2, with TRBD2 as a possible D gene (6 bases). The sequencing sample was made of PBMCs or T cells enriched from blood (not recorded which). The CDR3 sequence: CASSSQGGHRAGELFF. The CDR3 DNA follows: TGTGCCAGCAGCTCCCAGGGAGGACACAGAGCGGGGGAGCTGTTTTTT.